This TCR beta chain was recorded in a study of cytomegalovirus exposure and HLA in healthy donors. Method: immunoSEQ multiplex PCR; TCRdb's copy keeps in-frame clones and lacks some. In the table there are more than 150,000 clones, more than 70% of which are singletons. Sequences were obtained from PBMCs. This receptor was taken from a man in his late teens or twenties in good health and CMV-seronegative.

CDR3 loop: CASSEASGAEEQFF. The CDR3 region has the DNA TGTGCCAGCAGTGAGGCTAGCGGAGCGGAAGAGCAGTTCTTC. This sequence joins TRBV25-1 and TRBJ2-1, with 7 positions matching TRBD2. This CDR3 has 14 amino acids. From germline, CDR1 is MGHDK and CDR2 SYGVNS. The trim removed 3 bases at V and 10 bases at J, leaving 9 bases unmatched.